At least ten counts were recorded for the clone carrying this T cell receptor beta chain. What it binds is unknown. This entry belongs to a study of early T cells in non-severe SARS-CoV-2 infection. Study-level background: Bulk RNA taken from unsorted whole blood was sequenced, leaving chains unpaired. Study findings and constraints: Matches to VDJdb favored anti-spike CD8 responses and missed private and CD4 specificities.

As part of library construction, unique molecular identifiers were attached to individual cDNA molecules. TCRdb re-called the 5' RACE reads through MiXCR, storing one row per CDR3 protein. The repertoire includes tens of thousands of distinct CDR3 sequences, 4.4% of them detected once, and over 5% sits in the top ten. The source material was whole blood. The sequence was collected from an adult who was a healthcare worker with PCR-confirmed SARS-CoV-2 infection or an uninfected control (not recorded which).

The CDR3 spells CASSLAGTWSYNEQFF. CDR3 nucleotides: TGTGCCAGCAGTTTGGCGGGTACTTGGTCCTACAATGAGCAGTTCTTC. The chain links TRBV27 to TRBJ2-1, with TRBD2 as a possible D gene (5 bases). The length of the CDR3 is 16 residues. The V end lost 3 bases, the J end lost 1 base, and 13 bases lay between the germline ends. The V gene's germline CDR1 is MNHEY and CDR2 SMNVEV (reference sequence).